Reported below is one T cell receptor beta chain. These data come from a study of blood T cell repertoires in COVID-19. The overall study: The cDNA or gDNA used as material had been derived from T cells, B-cell-depleted T cells, or PBMCs.

V gave up 6 bases and J gave up 7 bases; unmatched junction bases: 6. The CDR3 is 15 amino acids. Germline CDR1 is LGHDT and CDR2 is YNNKEL (reference sequence). Assay: immunoSEQ multiplex PCR; the TCRdb copy retains only in-frame clones and omits some. The table lists under 90,000 clones, around nine tenths of them singletons, with 5.4% in the top ten. The chain has TRBV3-1 (or the pseudogene TRBV3-2) and TRBJ1-6; 10 positions match TRBD1. The sample comprised peripheral blood. The receptor was isolated from a man in his 60s with acute or convalescent COVID-19. CDR3 nucleotides: TGTGCCAGCAGGGGAGGGACAGGGGAAAATTCACCCCTCCACTTT. Translating it yields CASRGGTGENSPLHF.